One T cell receptor (beta chain) is described in this entry. The specificity of this receptor is unknown. No base quality values were provided; no much bigger clone lies one nucleotide off. Healthy HIV-negative adults with no recently reported acute infections or vaccinations were included as donors. All donors were Caucasian adults living in Nashville, Tennessee, USA. CD4+ T cells were enriched by magnetic negative selection; naive cells were then positively selected on CD45RA, and the negative fraction formed the memory subset. After blood collection by leukapheresis, PBMCs were isolated using Ficoll-Histopaque density gradient centrifugation and then cryopreserved in the vapor phase of liquid nitrogen. Analytical flow cytometry was used to check the purity and quantity of each magnetically sorted T cell population. Each sorted fraction had its genomic DNA isolated and then quantified by UV absorbance on a Nanodrop 2000c.

Its CDR3 holds 16 amino acids, cysteine through phenylalanine. Just CDR3 DNA is preserved here, 48 bases in frame from base 1. At the junction V is shortened by 5 bases and J by 10 bases, with 25 bases in between. Based on the germline V gene, the CDR1 and CDR2 sequences are SGHRS and YFSETQ. These data are taken from a study of shared clonotypes between healthy human individuals (TCRdb year 2020). In terms of the full investigation: The cohort comprised two women and a few men aged 18 to 49 years. Each donor's leukapheresis produced roughly between roughly 0.85 and 9 billion PBMCs. To increase sequencing depth and limit assay-specific biases, TCR repertoire library preparation and sequencing were carried out by different laboratories using diverse techniques. For each donor, CD4 naive and CD4 memory were each given three plates, CD8 naive was given two plates, and CD8 memory was given one plate. Blood TCR repertoires of about five healthy adults were deeply sequenced to estimate repertoire size and the extent of clonotype sharing between individuals.

The paper's findings and limits, for the study overall: The genetic and exposure-history diversity represented was limited by the small number of donors. Incomplete sequencing was indicated by rarefaction of sorted-subset datasets, despite the large sequencing depth. Compared with non-shared clonotypes, the clonotypes found in all four sorted-subset donors had higher generation probabilities. Roughly 5% of naive CD4, 3.5% of naive CD8, around 2.3% of memory CD4, and approximately 0.4% of memory CD8 clonotypes were shared across several donors. Sampling was restricted to blood, and TCR repertoires in tissue are likely to differ from TCR repertoires in blood. Pairwise subsampling indicated that sequencing depth was expected to affect the degree of clonotype sharing among donors. Estimated clonotype richness was generally larger for naive than for memory subsets.

Using the deep immunoSEQ assay, multiplex PCR amplified TCR CDR3 regions from genomic DNA. Extracted genomic DNA from each cell subset was distributed evenly across all wells of several immunoSEQ 96-well plates, and each plate was treated as a replicate. For sorted subsets, around 200 ng genomic DNA, equal to about 30,000 T cell genomes, was loaded into each replicate PCR. Purified libraries were quantified with a Qubit 3.0 fluorometer, sized on a Bioanalyzer 2100, and re-quantified with the KAPA Library Quantification kit. Every immunoSEQ 96-well plate was sequenced on a dedicated single-read 150-cycle Illumina NextSeq 550 flow cell. As for how the authors treated the data: Because the immunoSEQ output held only junctional sequences and lacked quality scores, the filtering could not match the filtering applied to full-length reads. To assign V/J genes and CDR3, sequences were annotated against IMGT germline references using PyIR, a Python wrapper for IgBLAST v1.9. Reads with weak V/J assignments (E-value above 1e-6), missing CDR3, stop codons, out-of-frame junctions, or ambiguous translated residues were removed. V3J clonotypes were defined as sequences sharing the same inferred V gene, J gene, and CDR3 amino acid sequence. To compute the percentage overlap between repertoires, the number of shared unique clonotypes was divided by the size of the smaller repertoire. Richness of each repertoire was evaluated using RTK rarefaction, the Chao1 estimator, and Recon v2.1 estimates of unobserved clonotypes. Generation probabilities for all TCRbeta clonotypes obtained by the gDNA method from a few donors were computed using OLGA. The table comes from immuneACCESS by way of TCRdb, which keeps in-frame sequences with V and J called. Part of the clones is missing from these tables; in studies checked, under half for an unresolved V gene and the rest for unknown reasons. The V and J calls and clone size are taken from that table; D and trimming were inferred from the DNA. In all, the sample holds 950,000 to 1,300,000 clones, and 65% to 80% of those were seen once. Of the sample, approximately 1.3% falls within the top ten clones.

This sequence uses TRBV5-1 and TRBJ2-1; the D region possibly corresponds to TRBD2 (6 bases align). The sequence derives from a young man in good health. The specimen sequenced was memory CD4+ T cells sorted from blood. Sample cell subset or site, as interpreted from the label and publication: CD45RA-negative fraction. The CDR3: CASSKEVGSGDGEQFF. At the DNA level, the sequence is TGCGCCAGCAGTAAGGAAGTAGGGTCGGGGGATGGCGAGCAGTTCTTC.